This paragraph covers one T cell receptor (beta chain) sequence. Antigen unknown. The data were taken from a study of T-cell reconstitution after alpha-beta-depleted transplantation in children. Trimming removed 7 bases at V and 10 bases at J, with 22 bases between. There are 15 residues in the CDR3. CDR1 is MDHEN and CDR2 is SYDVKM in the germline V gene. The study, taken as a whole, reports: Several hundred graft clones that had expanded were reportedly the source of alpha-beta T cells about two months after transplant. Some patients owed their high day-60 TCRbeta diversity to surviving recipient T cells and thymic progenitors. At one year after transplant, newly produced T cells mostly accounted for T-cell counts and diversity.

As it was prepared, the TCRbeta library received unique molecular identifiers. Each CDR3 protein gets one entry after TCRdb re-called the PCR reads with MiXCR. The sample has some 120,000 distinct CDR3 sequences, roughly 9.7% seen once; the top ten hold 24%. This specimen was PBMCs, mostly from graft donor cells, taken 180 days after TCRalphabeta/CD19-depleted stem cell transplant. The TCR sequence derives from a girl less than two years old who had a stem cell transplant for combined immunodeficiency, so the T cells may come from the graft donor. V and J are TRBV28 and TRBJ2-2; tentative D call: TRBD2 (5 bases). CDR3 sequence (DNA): TGTGCCAGCACCCCCGAGGGCTCACCAAGGGTGGAGCTGTTTTTT. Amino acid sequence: CASTPEGSPRVELFF.